Shown below are 26 T cell receptor beta chains from a single sample sequenced in a study of shared clonotypes between healthy human individuals. The protocol was immunoSEQ multiplex PCR, while the TCRdb copy is restricted to in-frame clones and leaves out a portion. The profile shows hundreds of thousands of clones, around 72% of them singletons. Sequences were obtained from memory CD4+ T cells sorted from blood. Regarding subset: CD45RA-negative fraction. These receptors came from a woman under 40 in good health.

This chain connects TRBV5-1 to TRBJ1-2, with TRBD1 as a possible D gene (6 bases). Per the germline V gene, CDR1 is SGHRS and CDR2 is YFSETQ. This CDR3 is 14 amino acids long. Trimming pared 3 bases from V and 1 base from J, leaving 10 bases between. The CDR3 spells CASSSQQGNYGYTF. The DNA of the CDR3 is TGCGCCAGCAGCTCCCAACAGGGTAACTATGGCTACACCTTC.

This clone occurred many times. This chain connects TRBV10-3 to TRBJ2-3; D call uncertain. Per germline, CDR1 ENHRY and CDR2 SYGVKD. V lost 6 bases and J lost 6, with 10 bases in between. The CDR3 spans 12 residues. The CDR3 DNA is TGTGCCATCAGCCCCAATGGGGATACGCAGTATTTT. As protein: CAISPNGDTQYF.

Remarks on this clone: Within the sample, other DNA sequences also encode this same CDR3. The chain recombines TRBV11-3 with TRBJ2-1; possibly TRBD2 for D (7 bases). V was shortened by 3 bases and J by 4 bases, with 13 bases between the two germline ends. Germline-derived CDR1 and CDR2 are SGHNT and YENEEA. The CDR3 runs to 15 residues. The CDR3 sequence is CASSLGRGAYNEQFF. CDR3 nucleotide sequence: TGTGCCAGCAGCTTGGGACGGGGGGCGTACAATGAGCAGTTCTTC.

V is TRBV25-1 and J is TRBJ2-4, with TRBD1 identical over 9 bases. The CDR3 runs 14 residues. V was pared by 4 bases and J by 7 bases, with 5 bases of the junction left unmatched. Germline CDR1 MGHDK, CDR2 SYGVNS. CDR3: CASSAGDRDNIQYF. The CDR3 nucleotides read TGTGCCAGCAGTGCTGGGGACAGGGATAACATTCAGTACTTC.

The J gene is TRBJ1-4, the V gene TRBV7-9; 8 bases are shared with TRBD1. Germline lookup yields CDR1 SEHNR and CDR2 FQNEAQ (reference sequence). J gave up 9 bases and V 5 bases, and 11 bases lay outside the gene matches. CDR3 size: 15 residues. CDR3 in amino acids: CASSLGEGQGKKLFF. CDR3 in DNA: TGTGCCAGCAGCCTGGGGGAAGGACAGGGTAAAAAACTGTTTTTT.

The genes are TRBV15 and TRBJ1-2, with D perhaps matching TRBD1 (6 bases). V was clipped by 0 bases and J by 4 bases, with 12 bases between them. The CDR3 is made up of 15 amino acids. Germline CDR1 is LNHNV and CDR2 is YYDKDF (reference sequence). In DNA form, the CDR3 reads TGTGCCACCAGCAGAGATTCGGGGGCAGCCTATGGCTACACCTTC. This sequence encodes CATSRDSGAAYGYTF.

V gene TRBV6-4 combines with J gene TRBJ2-3; 9 nucleotides match TRBD1. Germline CDR1 and CDR2: MRHNA and SNTAGT. The CDR3 has 15 amino acids. J gave up 0 bases and V 8 bases, and 6 bases lay outside the gene matches. The CDR3 sequence is CASSPGTGSTDTQYF. The CDR3 bases are TGTGCCAGCTCTCCCGGGACAGGGAGCACAGATACGCAGTATTTT.

V usage is TRBV29-1 and J usage is TRBJ2-1, with 12 bases fitting TRBD2. Losses at the gene ends were 7 bases for V and 5 bases for J; bases not matched to a gene: 9. This CDR3 has 15 amino acids. The germline gives CDR1 SQVTM, CDR2 ANQGSEA. The CDR3 DNA reads as TGCAGCGCTCCTCGACTAGCGGGAGCAAACAATGAGCAGTTCTTC. Translation: CSAPRLAGANNEQFF.

The rearrangement links TRBV5-5 to TRBJ2-7, with D maybe TRBD2 (6 bases). V lost 1 base, J lost 3 bases, and 14 bases lay in between. This CDR3 comprises 15 residues. CDR1 and CDR2 (germline): SGHKS, YYEKEE (reference sequence). The CDR3 is CASSLSSGAVYEQYF. DNA of the CDR3: TGTGCCAGCAGCTTGTCGTCGGGAGCCGTCTACGAGCAGTACTTC.

Concerning this clone itself: A read error may explain this, as a much larger clone is one base away. This sample also contains other DNA sequences that code for the same CDR3. CDR3 amino acids: CASSEIYEQYF. DNA for the CDR3: TGTGCCAGCAGTGAAATTTACGAGCAGTACTTC. V is TRBV2 and J is TRBJ2-7; D is unclear. Germline V lookup: CDR1 SNHLY, CDR2 FYNNEI. V was trimmed by 2 bases and J by 4 bases, leaving 3 bases between them. This CDR3 is 11 amino acids long.

The chain carries TRBV6-1 and TRBJ1-4; 9 nucleotides align to TRBD1. The CDR3 covers 15 residues. The germline CDR1 and CDR2 sequences are MNHNS and SASEGT. V lost 5 bases and J lost 6; bases outside the gene matches: 7. The CDR3: CASSLRTGEDEKLFF. As DNA, the CDR3 is TGTGCCAGCAGTCTAAGGACAGGGGAAGATGAAAAACTGTTTTTT.

This chain connects TRBV19 to TRBJ1-1; the match to TRBD1 covers 7 bases. Trimming cost V 5 bases and J 0 bases; bases outside gene matches: 6. CDR3 length: 15 amino acids. Germline CDR1 is LNHDA and CDR2 is SQIVND (reference sequence). The CDR3 spells CASSLSGQMNTEAFF. In DNA, the CDR3 is TGTGCCAGTAGTCTGTCGGGACAGATGAACACTGAAGCTTTCTTT.

The rearrangement links TRBV7-6 to TRBJ2-7; perhaps TRBD1 as D (5 bases). Germline CDR1 SGHVS, CDR2 FNYEAQ. The V and J ends lost 4 bases and 3 bases respectively, with 13 bases between them. The length of the CDR3 is 14 residues. CDR3 bases: TGTGCCAGCAGCTCCCAAAGCGACAGCTACGAGCAGTACTTC. Translating it yields CASSSQSDSYEQYF.

The CDR3 loop reads CASTPRGNTGELFF. The CDR3 coding sequence is TGTGCCAGTACCCCTCGGGGGAACACCGGGGAGCTGTTTTTT. The chain recombines TRBV19 with TRBJ2-2; TRBD2 might be the D (5 bases). The germline V gene encodes CDR1 LNHDA and CDR2 SQIVND (reference sequence). The CDR3 runs 14 residues. V was cut by 7 bases and J by 1 base, with 10 bases left in between.

The V and J genes are TRBV12-2 and TRBJ2-7; TRBD2 is the table's D call, not checked against the DNA. TRBV12-2 is given as a pseudogene. The length of the CDR3 is 14 residues. In DNA form, the CDR3 reads TGTGCAAGTCGTCCAGCGGAGTGGCACTACGAGCAGTACTTC. Translation gives CASRPAEWHYEQYF.

V and J are TRBV10-3 and TRBJ1-3, with a possible D match to TRBD1 (6 bases). CDR1 and CDR2 (germline): ENHRY, SYGVKD. The CDR3 is 13 amino acids. Deletions cut 9 bases from V and 8 bases from J, with 17 bases between. This CDR3 is CAIKQGEEDTIYF. The CDR3 DNA sequence: TGTGCCATAAAACAGGGAGAAGAGGACACCATATATTTT.

The genes are TRBV28 and TRBJ2-3; TRBD2 agrees at 7 bases. The CDR3 loop spans 15 amino acids. V lost 5 bases, J lost 1 base, and 6 bases stayed unmatched. From germline, CDR1 is MDHEN and CDR2 SYDVKM. CDR3 loop: CASSRPTSGTDTQYF. CDR3 nucleotide sequence: TGTGCCAGCAGTAGGCCAACTAGCGGCACAGATACGCAGTATTTT.

V and J are TRBV19 and TRBJ2-1; D is ambiguous. The CDR3 spans 13 residues. V lost 5 bases and J lost 9, with 14 bases in between. Per germline, CDR1 LNHDA and CDR2 SQIVND (reference sequence). The CDR3 loop is CASSVNSFGEQFF. The CDR3 DNA follows: TGTGCCAGTAGTGTGAACTCGTTTGGTGAGCAGTTCTTC.

This clone has more than one count but fewer than ten. The V call is TRBV29-1, the J call TRBJ2-1, with D unresolved. Germline assignment: CDR1 SQVTM and CDR2 ANQGSEA. There are 12 residues in the CDR3. V lost 7 bases, J lost 12 bases, and 19 bases lay in between. CDR3 DNA sequence: TGCAGCGCCGTGCTAGTGGGAATGGTGCAGTTCTTC. The encoded protein is CSAVLVGMVQFF.

J is TRBJ2-5 and V is TRBV2, with 10 bases matching TRBD2. J lost 1 base, V lost 6 bases, and 5 bases had no gene match. The CDR3 contains 15 residues. The germline gives CDR1 SNHLY, CDR2 FYNNEI. The CDR3 nucleotides read TGTGCCAGCAGGGAACTAGCGGGGCCCCAAGAGACCCAGTACTTC. The encoded protein is CASRELAGPQETQYF.

This chain joins TRBV10-3 and TRBJ1-1; TRBD1 might be the D (6 bases). The CDR3 contains 14 residues. Germline CDR1 reads ENHRY; CDR2 reads SYGVKD. The V end was cut by 6 bases, the J end by 0 bases, with 11 bases between. The DNA for the CDR3 is TGTGCCATCAGGAGTACAGGGCTGAACACTGAAGCTTTCTTT. Amino acids: CAIRSTGLNTEAFF.

The chain carries TRBV5-4 and TRBJ1-1, with 8 bases matching TRBD1. From germline, CDR1 is SGHNT and CDR2 YYREEE (reference sequence). J was trimmed by 1 base and V by 4 bases; bases with no gene match: 9. CDR3 length equals 16 residues. For the CDR3, the DNA is TGTGCCAGCAGCGCCCCCCAGGGGGCTGAGAACACTGAAGCTTTCTTT. Translating it yields CASSAPQGAENTEAFF.

CDR3 amino acids: CASRPGWVQEGNQPQHF. For the CDR3, the DNA is TGTGCCAGCAGGCCGGGCTGGGTCCAAGAGGGCAATCAGCCCCAGCATTTT. The chain employs TRBV6-4 and TRBJ1-5, with no clear D. The CDR3 contains 17 residues. V shed 6 bases and J shed 2 bases, with 20 bases lying between them. Germline values: CDR1 MRHNA, CDR2 SNTAGT.

The rearrangement uses TRBV10-2 and TRBJ1-1; D may be TRBD1 (5 bases). The germline V gene encodes CDR1 WSHSY and CDR2 SAAADI. Trimming took off 8 bases at V and 4 bases at J, with 14 bases between the two ends. The CDR3 totals 13 residues. The CDR3 sequence is CASRGVGRTEAFF. CDR3 nucleotide sequence: TGCGCCAGCCGAGGGGTGGGTCGCACTGAAGCTTTCTTT.

This rearrangement joins TRBV9 to TRBJ2-7; D not certain. The germline V and J ends were trimmed by 0 bases and 7 bases, with 11 bases remaining between them. The CDR3 totals 13 residues. Germline CDR1 is SGDLS and CDR2 is YYNGEE. CDR3 loop: CASSVAWGSEQYF. DNA for the CDR3: TGTGCCAGCAGCGTAGCTTGGGGTTCGGAGCAGTACTTC.

This clone was picked up many times. V usage is TRBV5-4 and J usage is TRBJ2-2; D uncertain. In germline, CDR1 is SGHNT, CDR2 YYREEE (reference sequence). With 3 bases removed from V and 4 bases from J, the gap between germline ends came to 4 bases. The length of the CDR3 is 12 residues. In DNA, the CDR3 is TGTGCCAGCAGCTCGACCACCGGGGAGCTGTTTTTT. Its translation: CASSSTTGELFF. Using reference TRBV5-4 and TRBJ2-2 for the parts outside the CDR3, the full variable domain is ETGVTQSPTHLIKTRGQQVTLRCSSQSGHNTVSWYQQALGQGPQFIFQYYREEENGRGNFPPRFSGLQFPNYSSELNVNALELDDSALYLCASSSTTGELFFGEGSRLTVL.